This TCR beta chain was retrieved from a study of blood T cell repertoires in COVID-19. It was during active infection that Seattle patients were enrolled and then longitudinally followed. Sequencing used immunoSEQ multiplex PCR; TCRdb keeps in-frame clones, though not all of them. This table has 200,000 to 250,000 clones, 80% to 90% appearing once. Germline assignment: CDR1 KGHSH and CDR2 LQKENI. The CDR3 is 14 residues long. Trimming removed 2 bases at V and 6 bases at J, with 11 bases between. The sequencing input was peripheral blood. The chain is built from TRBV18 and TRBJ2-1; possible D gene TRBD2, 5 bases. The receptor's source is a man between 25 and 39 years old with COVID-19, enrolled during active disease. The chain's CDR3 is CASSPGGSTNEQFF. The CDR3 DNA sequence: TGTGCCAGCTCACCAGGTGGGAGCACCAATGAGCAGTTCTTC.